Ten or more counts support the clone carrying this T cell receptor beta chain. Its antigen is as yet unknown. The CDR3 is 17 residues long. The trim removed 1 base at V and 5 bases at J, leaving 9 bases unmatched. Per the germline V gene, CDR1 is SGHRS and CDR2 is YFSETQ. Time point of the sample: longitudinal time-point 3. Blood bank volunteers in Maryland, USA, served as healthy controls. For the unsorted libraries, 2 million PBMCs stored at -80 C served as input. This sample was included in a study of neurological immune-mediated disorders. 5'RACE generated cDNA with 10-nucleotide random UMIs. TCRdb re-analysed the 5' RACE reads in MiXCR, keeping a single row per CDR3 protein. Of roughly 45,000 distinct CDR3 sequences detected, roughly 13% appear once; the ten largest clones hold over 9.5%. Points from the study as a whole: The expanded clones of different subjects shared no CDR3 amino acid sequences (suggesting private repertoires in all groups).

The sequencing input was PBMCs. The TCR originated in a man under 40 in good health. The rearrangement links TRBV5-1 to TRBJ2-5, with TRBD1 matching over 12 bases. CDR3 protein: CASSLWGTGGIIETQYF. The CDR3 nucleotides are TGCGCCAGCAGCTTGTGGGGGACAGGGGGCATTATCGAGACCCAGTACTTC.